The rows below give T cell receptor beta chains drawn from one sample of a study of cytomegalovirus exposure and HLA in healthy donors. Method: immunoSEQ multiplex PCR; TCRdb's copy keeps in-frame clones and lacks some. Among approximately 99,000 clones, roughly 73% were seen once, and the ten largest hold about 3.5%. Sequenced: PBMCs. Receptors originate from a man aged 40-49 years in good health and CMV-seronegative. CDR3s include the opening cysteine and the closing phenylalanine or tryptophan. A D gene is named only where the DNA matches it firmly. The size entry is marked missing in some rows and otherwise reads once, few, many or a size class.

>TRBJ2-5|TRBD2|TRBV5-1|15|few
CASSWTSGVQETQYF
TGCGCCAGCAGCTGGACTAGCGGGGTCCAAGAGACCCAGTACTTC
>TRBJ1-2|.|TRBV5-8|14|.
CASSFDRFNYGYTF
TGTGCCAGCAGCTTTGACAGATTTAACTATGGCTACACCTTC
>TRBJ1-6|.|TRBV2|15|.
CASSGDRTFNSPLHF
TGTGCCAGCAGTGGCGACAGGACTTTTAATTCACCCCTCCACTTT
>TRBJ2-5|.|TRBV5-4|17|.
CASSLREVRAGVETQYF
TGTGCCAGCAGCTTGAGGGAGGTCAGGGCCGGGGTGGAGACCCAGTACTTC
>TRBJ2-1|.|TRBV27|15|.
CASSLRQVSYNEQFF
TGTGCCAGCAGTTTACGACAGGTTTCCTACAATGAGCAGTTCTTC
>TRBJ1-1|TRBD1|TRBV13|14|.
CASGQGTRGTEAFF
TGTGCCAGCGGACAGGGCACCCGGGGCACTGAAGCTTTCTTT
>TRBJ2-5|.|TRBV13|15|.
CASSLYSSVRGTQYF
TGTGCCAGCAGCTTATATTCTAGCGTTAGGGGGACCCAGTACTTC
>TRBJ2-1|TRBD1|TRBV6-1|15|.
CASSEAGTDRNEQFF
TGTGCCAGCAGTGAGGCCGGGACAGATAGGAATGAGCAGTTCTTC
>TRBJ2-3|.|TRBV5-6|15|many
CASSLLGSSTDTQYF
TGTGCCAGCAGCTTGTTGGGCTCTAGCACAGATACGCAGTATTTT
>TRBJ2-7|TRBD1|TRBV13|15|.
CASSMKTGGHYEQYF
TGTGCCAGCAGCATGAAAACAGGGGGTCACTACGAGCAGTACTTC
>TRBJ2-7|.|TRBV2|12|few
CASIGRGYEQYF
TGTGCCAGCATCGGCAGGGGATACGAGCAGTACTTC
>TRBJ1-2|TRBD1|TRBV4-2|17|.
CASSLGETGGFFYGYTF
TGTGCCAGCAGCCTCGGGGAGACAGGGGGTTTTTTCTATGGCTACACCTTC
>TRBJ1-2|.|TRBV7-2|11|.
CASSLSLVHTF
TGTGCCAGCAGCTTATCTTTAGTCCACACCTTC
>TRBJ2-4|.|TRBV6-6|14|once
CASILNLAKNIQYF
TGTGCCAGCATCTTAAATCTAGCCAAAAACATTCAGTACTTC